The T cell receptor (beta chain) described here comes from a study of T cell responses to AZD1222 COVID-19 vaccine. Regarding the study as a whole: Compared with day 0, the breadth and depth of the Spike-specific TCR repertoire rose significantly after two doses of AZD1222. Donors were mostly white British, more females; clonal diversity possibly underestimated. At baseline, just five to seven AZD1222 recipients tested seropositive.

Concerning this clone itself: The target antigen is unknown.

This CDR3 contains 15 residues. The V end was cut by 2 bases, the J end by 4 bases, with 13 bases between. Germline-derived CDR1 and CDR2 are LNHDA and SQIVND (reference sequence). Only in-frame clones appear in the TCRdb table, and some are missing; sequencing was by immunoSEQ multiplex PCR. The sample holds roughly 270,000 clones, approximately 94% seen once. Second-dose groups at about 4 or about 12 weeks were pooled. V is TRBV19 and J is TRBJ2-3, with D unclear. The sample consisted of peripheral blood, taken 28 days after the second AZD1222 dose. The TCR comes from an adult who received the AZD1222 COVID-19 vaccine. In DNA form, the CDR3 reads TGTGCCAGTAGTATAAGTCAAGCTGAGGCAGATACGCAGTATTTT. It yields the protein CASSISQAEADTQYF.